The entry that follows covers one T cell receptor beta chain sequence. The naive CD8 population came from CD45RO-negative cells selected for CCR7, without terminally differentiated effector memory CD45RA+ cells. The data were taken from a study of shared clonotypes between healthy human individuals. V was clipped by 2 bases and J by 8 bases, with 18 bases between them. The CDR3 has 15 amino acids. Germline V gene lookup returns CDR1 PRHDT and CDR2 FYEKMQ (reference sequence). Libraries were prepared by immunoSEQ multiplex PCR; TCRdb keeps only in-frame clonotypes and omits some of them. In the table there are hundreds of thousands of clones, around 96% of which are singletons.

The specimen sequenced was naive CD8+ T cells sorted from blood. The clonotype was recovered from a woman aged 30 to 39 in good health. The rearrangement links TRBV13 to TRBJ1-2; D may be TRBD1 (5 bases). This CDR3 reads CASSLRGTGHQGYTF. The CDR3 DNA reads as TGTGCCAGCAGCTTACGGGGGACTGGGCACCAAGGCTACACCTTC. Supplemented by reference TRBV13 and TRBJ1-2, the full variable domain reads AAGVIQSPRHLIKEKRETATLKCYPIPRHDTVYWYQQGPGQDPQFLISFYEKMQSDKGSIPDRFSAQQFSDYHSELNMSSLELGDSALYFCASSLRGTGHQGYTFGSGTRLTVV.